Described below is a single T cell receptor beta chain sequence and its context. This clone was seen at least ten times. Its antigen is unknown. One base away there is no much larger clone; base qualities are not given. The same CDR3 arises from other DNA sequences in this sample as well. No patient had received any treatment before thyroid surgery. Patient clinical samples collected from about 2011 to 2019 were retrospectively analysed using T-cell receptor beta sequencing. The data derive from a study of metastatic and nonmetastatic thyroid tumors (dated by TCRdb to about 2020). As for the study more broadly: Repertoires from peripheral blood and from tumor or nodule tissue samples of malignant and benign thyroid patients were compared.

Unmatched junction bases come to 1, with V trimmed by 6 bases and J by 3 bases. Looking up the germline V gene yields CDR1 SNHLY and CDR2 FYNNEI. The CDR3 contains 13 residues, cysteine and phenylalanine counted. The retained sequence is limited to the CDR3, 39 bases, with the frame set at the first base. Here is what the overall study found, with its caveats: In both blood and tumor samples, TCR beta diversity was reported to be significantly higher in malignant tumors than in benign nodules.

Receptors were amplified or captured by PCR. Sequencing was performed on an Illumina HiSeq 4000. High-throughput sequencing was used to profile the CDR3 region of the TCR beta-chain in every patient. Turning to the authors' computational methods: A classifier to discriminate distant-metastatic papillary thyroid cancer patients was built from CDR3 differences across clinicopathological groups. Repertoire diversity was assessed with the Shannon index, and tumor-blood repertoire similarity with the Morisita-Horn index. TCRdb's own reprocessing of the public reads used fastp at Q25 and MiXCR and kept productive beta chains. These V and J calls are TCRdb output, not the study's own analysis. For this sample the table gives 20,000 to 30,000 clones, of which around 20% were detected only once. The ten largest make up around 4.4% of the sample.

Recombination joined TRBV2 with TRBJ2-5; 10 of the junction bases match TRBD1. The receptor comes from a male donor with papillary thyroid cancer or a benign thyroid nodule (not recorded which). Some clones in this sample may be carry-over from other donors' samples. Sequencing input: blood. The CDR3 amino acid sequence is: CASRGTGEETQYF. The DNA reads TGTGCCAGCAGGGGGACAGGGGAAGAGACCCAGTACTTC.